The rows below give T cell receptor beta chains drawn from one sample of a study of CD8 T cells in Susac syndrome. TCRdb re-called the immunoSEQ multiplex PCR reads through MiXCR, storing one row per CDR3 protein. The table includes hundreds of thousands of distinct CDR3 sequences, approximately 94% detected once. The source material was CD4+ T cells from PBMCs. All receptors come from a human donor with Susac syndrome. Each CDR3 is given with its conserved first and last residue. Each record gives: J gene, D gene, V gene, clone size, CDR3 protein, CDR3 DNA. A D gene is named only where the DNA matches it firmly. Size tells how often a clone was seen (once, few, many) or the class of an expanded clone, and some rows leave it out.

>TRBJ2-5|-|TRBV28|-
CASSMSGIQETQYF
TGTGCCAGCAGTATGTCAGGGATACAAGAGACCCAGTACTTC
>TRBJ1-3|-|TRBV11-1|once
CASSVTGNTIYF
TGTGCCAGCAGCGTCACGGGAAACACCATATATTTT
>TRBJ1-5|-|TRBV9|-
CASSVRGNQPQHF
TGTGCCAGCAGCGTACGAGGCAATCAGCCCCAGCATTTT
>TRBJ2-7|TRBD1|TRBV9|-
CASSVGVTGAYEQYF
TGTGCCAGCAGCGTAGGGGTCACAGGGGCCTACGAGCAGTACTTC
>TRBJ2-5|-|TRBV30|-
CAWTKQETQYF
TGTGCCTGGACCAAGCAAGAGACCCAGTACTTC
>TRBJ1-2|-|TRBV4-3|-
CASSQARPQNYGYTF
TGCGCCAGCAGCCAAGCGCGGCCGCAGAACTATGGCTACACCTTC
>TRBJ1-6|-|TRBV5-4|-
CASSLDLQYNSPLHF
TGTGCCAGCAGCTTGGACCTACAATATAATTCACCCCTCCACTTT
>TRBJ1-1|-|TRBV9|-
CASSDIRALNTEAFF
TGTGCCAGCAGCGATATCAGGGCCCTGAACACTGAAGCTTTCTTT
>TRBJ2-1|-|TRBV4-3|-
CASSQDLRSEQFF
TGCGCCAGCAGCCAAGATCTCCGGTCGGAGCAGTTCTTC
>TRBJ2-1|-|TRBV5-1|-
CASSLMQGSYNEQFF
TGCGCCAGCAGCTTGATGCAGGGAAGCTACAATGAGCAGTTCTTC
>TRBJ1-4|-|TRBV7-2|once
CASSSGTTNEKLFF
TGTGCCAGCAGTTCTGGCACAACTAATGAAAAACTGTTTTTT
>TRBJ2-7|-|TRBV2|-
CASSEADRENEQYF
TGTGCCAGCAGTGAAGCTGACAGAGAGAACGAGCAGTACTTC
>TRBJ2-7|-|TRBV29-1|-
CSVELFGRSGGYEQYF
TGCAGCGTTGAACTGTTTGGGCGGTCCGGGGGCTACGAGCAGTACTTC
>TRBJ2-1|TRBD2|TRBV5-1|-
CASSLRGLAGESSYNEQFF
TGCGCCAGCAGCTTAAGGGGACTAGCGGGGGAGAGCTCCTACAATGAGCAGTTCTTC
>TRBJ1-2|-|TRBV20-1|-
CSARESRQGPYGYTF
TGCAGTGCTAGAGAATCGAGGCAGGGCCCCTATGGCTACACCTTC
>TRBJ1-5|TRBD1|TRBV3-1|-
CASSQDWDRGQPQHF
TGTGCCAGCAGCCAAGATTGGGACAGGGGCCAGCCCCAGCATTTT
>TRBJ1-4|-|TRBV29-1|-
CSVGNGANEKLFF
TGCAGCGTTGGGAACGGGGCTAATGAAAAACTGTTTTTT
>TRBJ1-1|-|TRBV12-5|-
CASGRDATEAFF
TGTGCTAGTGGGAGAGACGCAACTGAAGCTTTCTTT
>TRBJ2-1|TRBD2|TRBV3-1|-
CASRKAPWVAGNEQFF
TGTGCCAGCAGAAAAGCTCCGTGGGTAGCGGGGAATGAGCAGTTCTTC
>TRBJ1-2|-|TRBV20-1|-
CSAGAAHINYGYTF
TGCAGTGCGGGTGCGGCCCACATTAACTATGGCTACACCTTC
>TRBJ2-3|TRBD2|TRBV5-1|-
CASSLYSSGASTDTQYF
TGCGCCAGCAGCTTGTATTCTAGCGGGGCCAGCACAGATACGCAGTATTTT
>TRBJ2-7|TRBD1|TRBV27|-
CASTNNRGQGEQYF
TGTGCCAGCACCAACAACAGGGGGCAGGGCGAGCAGTACTTC
>TRBJ1-4|-|TRBV3-1|-
CASSQDARNEKLFF
TGTGCCAGCAGCCAGGATGCTAGAAATGAAAAACTGTTTTTT
>TRBJ2-3|TRBD1|TRBV30|-
CAWSIRDRDADTQYF
TGTGCCTGGAGTATCCGGGACAGGGACGCAGATACGCAGTATTTT
>TRBJ2-3|-|TRBV12-5|-
CASGLGDTDTQYF
TGTGCTAGTGGCCTTGGGGACACAGATACGCAGTATTTT
>TRBJ2-7|-|TRBV3-1|-
CASSQETRTREQYF
TGTGCCAGCAGCCAAGAGACCAGAACGAGGGAGCAGTACTTC
>TRBJ2-7|-|TRBV7-2|-
CASTGGQIYEQYF
TGTGCCAGCACCGGAGGACAGATCTACGAGCAGTACTTC
>TRBJ2-5|-|TRBV10-2|-
CATIRGVGETQYF
TGCGCCACCATTAGGGGGGTAGGGGAGACCCAGTACTTC
>TRBJ2-7|TRBD1|TRBV5-1|few
CASMTGTGSYEQYF
TGCGCCAGCATGACTGGGACAGGCTCCTACGAGCAGTACTTC
>TRBJ1-5|-|TRBV4-3|-
CASSPGFRDQPQHF
TGCGCCAGCAGCCCGGGATTTCGGGATCAGCCCCAGCATTTT
>TRBJ1-4|-|TRBV11-1|-
CASSSGRTNEKLFF
TGTGCCAGCAGCTCCGGCCGGACTAATGAAAAACTGTTTTTT
>TRBJ1-5|-|TRBV4-1|-
CASSQEGDQPQHF
TGCGCCAGCAGCCAAGAGGGCGATCAGCCCCAGCATTTT
>TRBJ1-2|-|TRBV12-3/TRBV12-4|-
CASSLETQGRYGYTF
TGTGCCAGCAGTTTAGAGACACAGGGACGCTATGGCTACACCTTC
>TRBJ1-1|-|TRBV30|-
CAWSDRSTSMNTEAFF
TGTGCCTGGAGTGACAGGTCGACATCCATGAACACTGAAGCTTTCTTT
>TRBJ1-1|-|TRBV28|-
CASSTADSEAFF
TGTGCCAGCAGTACGGCCGACAGTGAAGCTTTCTTT
>TRBJ1-1|-|TRBV6-2/TRBV6-3|-
CASSQGRRAFF
TGTGCCAGCAGTCAGGGACGTCGAGCTTTCTTT
>TRBJ2-5|TRBD2|TRBV7-2|-
CASSVTSGEQETQYF
TGTGCCAGCAGCGTGACTAGCGGGGAACAAGAGACCCAGTACTTC
>TRBJ1-2|TRBD1|TRBV30|-
CAWSADREGGYTF
TGTGCCTGGAGTGCAGACAGGGAAGGTGGCTACACCTTC
>TRBJ1-1|-|TRBV30|-
CAWSVLTAGPWDTEAFF
TGTGCCTGGAGTGTACTGACAGCAGGGCCGTGGGACACTGAAGCTTTCTTT
>TRBJ2-3|-|TRBV6-2/TRBV6-3|-
CASRPLSPDTQYF
TGTGCCAGCCGGCCCCTCTCTCCGGATACGCAGTATTTT
>TRBJ1-4|TRBD1|TRBV6-6|few
CASSPGDSSNEKLFF
TGTGCCAGCAGTCCCGGGGACAGCTCGAATGAAAAACTGTTTTTT
>TRBJ1-5|-|TRBV12-3/TRBV12-4|-
CASSLGGGYGPQHF
TGTGCCAGCAGTTTAGGGGGGGGTTATGGACCCCAGCATTTT